The 9 T cell receptor beta chains below were found in one sample sequenced in a study of Ad26.COV2.S vaccination and SARS-CoV-2 variants. As to treatment: some 19 received Ad26.COV2.S at low or high dose, single or two shots; about 5 received placebo; per-sample allocation not given. Sampling took place 63 days after the first vaccine or placebo injection. Method: immunoSEQ multiplex PCR; TCRdb's copy keeps in-frame clones and lacks some. The table lists about 350,000 clones, roughly nine tenths of them singletons. The specimen comprised peripheral blood, sampled in a trial of Ad26.COV2.S vaccine versus placebo. All receptors come from a person aged 18-65 years who received the Ad26.COV2.S COVID-19 vaccine or a placebo.

Notes on this clone: This sample also contains other DNA sequences that code for the same CDR3. This chain uses TRBV7-9 with TRBJ1-1, with D possibly being TRBD1 (5 bases). This CDR3 has 11 residues. Trimming removed 5 bases from V and 6 bases from J, with 7 bases in between. Germline-derived CDR1 and CDR2 are SEHNR and FQNEAQ (reference sequence). The CDR3 DNA sequence: TGTGCCAGCAGCCTGACAGCTGAAGCTTTCTTT. Protein product: CASSLTAEAFF.

This clone was seen once. The chain couples TRBV5-6 to TRBJ2-5, with D unresolved. Between the trimmed V and J ends, which lost 0 bases and 0 bases, there was a span of 12 bases. Looked up from germline, CDR1 is SGHDT and CDR2 is YYEEEE. The CDR3 extends over 16 amino acids. The CDR3, as DNA: TGTGCCAGCAGCTTGGCTCCCGGACGAGACCAAGAGACCCAGTACTTC. Residues: CASSLAPGRDQETQYF. Full variable domain (missing parts from reference TRBV5-6 and TRBJ2-5): DAGVTQSPTHLIKTRGQQVTLRCSPKSGHDTVSWYQQALGQGPQFIFQYYEEEERQRGNFPDRFSGHQFPNYSSELNVNALLLGDSALYLCASSLAPGRDQETQYFGPGTRLLVL.

The chain links TRBV5-6 to TRBJ1-1; possible D gene TRBD1, 6 bases. Germline V gene lookup returns CDR1 SGHDT and CDR2 YYEEEE. V gave up 0 bases and J gave up 6 bases, with 12 bases separating them. CDR3 length equals 14 residues. CDR3 coding DNA: TGTGCCAGCAGCTTGGGCAGGGCAGGGGCTGAAGCTTTCTTT. Amino acids: CASSLGRAGAEAFF.

DNA of the CDR3: TGTGCCAGCAGTTACCAAACAGGCAATCAGCCCCAGCATTTT. Protein product: CASSYQTGNQPQHF. The chain uses TRBV6-2 or TRBV6-3 and TRBJ1-5; D is undetermined. The CDR3 length is 14 residues. Between the trimmed V and J ends, which lost 2 bases and 2 bases, there was a span of 7 bases. CDR1 is MNHEY and CDR2 is SVGEGT in the germline V gene.

This clone was seen a single time. The genes are TRBV27 and TRBJ2-7, with 8 bases that match TRBD1. The germline V gene has CDR1 MNHEY and CDR2 SMNVEV (reference sequence). The CDR3 contains 14 residues. Germline trimming cut 5 bases from V and 3 bases from J; bases unmatched to any gene: 6. The CDR3 nucleotides read TGTGCCAGCAGTCCCCGGACAGGGAGCTACGAGCAGTACTTC. It specifies CASSPRTGSYEQYF.

The chain has TRBV5-1 and TRBJ1-1; D gene ambiguous. The germline V gene encodes CDR1 SGHRS and CDR2 YFSETQ. V shed 0 bases and J shed 1 base, with 7 bases lying between them. The CDR3 contains 14 residues. The chain's CDR3 is CASSLGDGNTEAFF. For the CDR3, the DNA is TGCGCCAGCAGCTTGGGGGATGGGAACACTGAAGCTTTCTTT.

The rearrangement links TRBV7-2 to TRBJ1-2, with unresolved D. The CDR3 is 15 residues long. From germline, CDR1 is SGHTA and CDR2 FQGNSA. V shed 0 bases and J shed 6 bases, with 14 bases lying between them. CDR3 sequence reads: CASSLAHASLHGYTF. The CDR3 nucleotides read TGTGCCAGCAGCTTAGCGCACGCATCACTCCATGGCTACACCTTC.

The V gene is TRBV5-8, the J gene TRBJ2-1; 15 bases match TRBD2. J lost 8 bases, V lost 5 bases, and 5 bases had no gene match. This CDR3 spans 15 amino acids. Per germline, CDR1 SGHTS and CDR2 YDEGEE. In DNA form, the CDR3 reads TGTGCCAGCAGTACCGGACTAGCGGGAGGGGATGAGCAGTTCTTC. Protein product: CASSTGLAGGDEQFF. The entire variable domain, with the rest obtained from reference TRBV5-8 and TRBJ2-1, is as follows: EAGVTQSPTHLIKTRGQQATLRCSPISGHTSVYWYQQALGLGLQFLLWYDEGEERNRGNFPPRFSGRQFPNYSSELNVNALELEDSALYLCASSTGLAGGDEQFFGPGTRLTVL.

In this sample, this clone turned up once. This rearrangement joins TRBV7-9 to TRBJ1-4; D is uncertain. The CDR3 has 13 amino acids. Trimming shortened V by 6 bases and J by 0 bases, and 5 bases separated the two germline ends. Germline V gives CDR1 SEHNR, CDR2 FQNEAQ (reference sequence). Written as DNA, the CDR3 is TGTGCCAGCAGAAAGACAACTAATGAAAAACTGTTTTTT. This sequence encodes CASRKTTNEKLFF.